Sequencing of this T cell receptor beta chain was carried out in a study of lymphopenia after photon versus proton radiotherapy. Study conclusions and caveats: After the lymphocyte nadir, photon-treated repertoires showed oligoclonal expansion, especially of CD8+ Temra cells. Proton therapy kept repertoires fairly stable, unlike photons, which gained effector/memory cells. Post-nadir TCR diversity decline inversely tracked overall survival among those who died. Only patients who died were analyzed for survival; proton advantage is unproven.

The repertoire was sequenced with immunoSEQ multiplex PCR; TCRdb's copy has only in-frame clones and lacks some. The sample records around 53,000 clones, 65% to 85% being singletons. The J segment lost 2 bases and the V segment lost 5 bases, leaving 5 bases of the junction unmatched. This CDR3 has 15 amino acids. Looked up from germline, CDR1 is SGHTA and CDR2 is FQGTGA. Notes on this clone: Its cognate antigen is unknown.

Material: peripheral blood, obtained from a patient treated with photon-based radiotherapy. The sequence was obtained from a man aged 45 to 65 with gastric cancer. This chain connects TRBV7-3 to TRBJ2-3, with 9 bases aligning to TRBD2. Here the CDR3 reads CASSRTSGFTDTQYF. CDR3 bases: TGTGCCAGCAGCCGAACTAGCGGGTTCACAGATACGCAGTATTTT.